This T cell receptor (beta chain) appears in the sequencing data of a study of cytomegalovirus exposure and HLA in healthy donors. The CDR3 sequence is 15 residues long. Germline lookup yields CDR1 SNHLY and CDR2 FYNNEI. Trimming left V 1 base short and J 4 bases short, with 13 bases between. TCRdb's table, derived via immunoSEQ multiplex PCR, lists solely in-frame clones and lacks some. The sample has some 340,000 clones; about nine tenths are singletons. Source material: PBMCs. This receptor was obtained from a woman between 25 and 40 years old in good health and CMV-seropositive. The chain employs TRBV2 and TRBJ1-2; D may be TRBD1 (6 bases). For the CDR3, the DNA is TGTGCCAGCAGTGAAGAGGGGGTGGGAAGCTATGGCTACACCTTC. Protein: CASSEEGVGSYGYTF.